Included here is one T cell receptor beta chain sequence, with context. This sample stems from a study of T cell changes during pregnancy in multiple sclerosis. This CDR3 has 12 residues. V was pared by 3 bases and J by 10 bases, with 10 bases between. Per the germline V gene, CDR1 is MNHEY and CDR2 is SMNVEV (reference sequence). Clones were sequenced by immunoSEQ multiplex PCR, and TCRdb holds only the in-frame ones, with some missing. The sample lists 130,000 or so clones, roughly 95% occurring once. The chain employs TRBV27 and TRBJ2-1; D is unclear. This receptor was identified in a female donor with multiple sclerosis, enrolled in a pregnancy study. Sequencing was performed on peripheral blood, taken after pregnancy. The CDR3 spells CASSFSRREQFF. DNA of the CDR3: TGTGCCAGCAGTTTTAGTAGGCGGGAGCAGTTCTTC.